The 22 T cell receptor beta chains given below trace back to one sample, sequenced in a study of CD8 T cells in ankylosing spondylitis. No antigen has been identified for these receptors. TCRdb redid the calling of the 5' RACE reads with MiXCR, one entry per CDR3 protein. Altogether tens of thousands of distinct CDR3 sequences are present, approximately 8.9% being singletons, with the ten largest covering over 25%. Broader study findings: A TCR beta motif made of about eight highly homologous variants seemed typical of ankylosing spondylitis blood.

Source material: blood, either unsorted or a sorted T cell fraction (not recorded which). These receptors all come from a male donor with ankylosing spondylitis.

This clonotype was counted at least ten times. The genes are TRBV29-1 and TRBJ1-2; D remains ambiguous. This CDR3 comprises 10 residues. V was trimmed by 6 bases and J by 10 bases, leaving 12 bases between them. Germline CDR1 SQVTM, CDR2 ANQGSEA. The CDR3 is CSVHIRDYTF. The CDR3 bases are TGCAGCGTCCACATTAGGGACTACACCTTC.

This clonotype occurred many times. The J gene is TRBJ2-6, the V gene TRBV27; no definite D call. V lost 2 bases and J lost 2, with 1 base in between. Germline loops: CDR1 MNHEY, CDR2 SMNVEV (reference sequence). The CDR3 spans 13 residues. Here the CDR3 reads CASSLTGANVLTF. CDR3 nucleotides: TGTGCCAGCAGTTTAACTGGGGCCAACGTCCTGACTTTC.

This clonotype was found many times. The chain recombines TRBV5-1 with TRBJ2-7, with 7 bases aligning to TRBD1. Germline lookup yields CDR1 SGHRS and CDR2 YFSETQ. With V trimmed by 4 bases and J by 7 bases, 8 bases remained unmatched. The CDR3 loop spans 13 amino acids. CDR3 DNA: TGCGCCAGCAGCCCCAAGACAGGGTGGGAGCAGTACTTC. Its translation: CASSPKTGWEQYF.

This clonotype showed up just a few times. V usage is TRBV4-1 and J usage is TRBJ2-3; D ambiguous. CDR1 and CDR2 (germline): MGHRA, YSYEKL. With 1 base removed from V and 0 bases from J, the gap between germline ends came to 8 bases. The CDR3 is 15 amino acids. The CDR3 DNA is TGCGCCAGCAGCCAAGCCCCTCCTAGCACAGATACGCAGTATTTT. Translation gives CASSQAPPSTDTQYF.

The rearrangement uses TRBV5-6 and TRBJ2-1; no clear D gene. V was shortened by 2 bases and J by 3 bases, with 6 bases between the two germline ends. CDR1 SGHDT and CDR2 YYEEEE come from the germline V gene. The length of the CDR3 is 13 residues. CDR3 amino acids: CASSFPIYNEQFF. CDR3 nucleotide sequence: TGTGCCAGCAGCTTCCCTATCTACAATGAGCAGTTCTTC.

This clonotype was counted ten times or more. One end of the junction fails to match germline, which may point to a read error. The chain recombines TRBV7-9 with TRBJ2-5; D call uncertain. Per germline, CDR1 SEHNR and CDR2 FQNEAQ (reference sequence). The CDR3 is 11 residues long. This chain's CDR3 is CASSFSDGANF. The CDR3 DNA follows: TGTGCCAGCAGCTTTTCGGACGGCGCTAACTTC.

CDR3 coding DNA: TGTGCCAGCAGCCCAGGCCACTATGGCTACACCTTC. Translation: CASSPGHYGYTF. V usage is TRBV7-8 and J usage is TRBJ1-2; D gene uncertain. This CDR3 is 12 amino acids long. V shed 5 bases and J shed 3 bases, with 7 bases lying between them. Germline V gene data show CDR1 as SGHVS and CDR2 as FQNEAQ.

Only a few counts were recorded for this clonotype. The CDR3 loop reads CASSQDFLSAYNEQFF. In DNA form, the CDR3 reads TGTGCCAGCAGCCAAGATTTCCTAAGTGCCTACAATGAGCAGTTCTTC. The rearrangement joins TRBV4-2 to TRBJ2-1; D unresolved. The CDR3 consists of 16 residues. Germline assignment: CDR1 LGHNA and CDR2 YNFKEQ. Trimming stripped 0 bases from V and 2 bases from J, with 11 bases between.

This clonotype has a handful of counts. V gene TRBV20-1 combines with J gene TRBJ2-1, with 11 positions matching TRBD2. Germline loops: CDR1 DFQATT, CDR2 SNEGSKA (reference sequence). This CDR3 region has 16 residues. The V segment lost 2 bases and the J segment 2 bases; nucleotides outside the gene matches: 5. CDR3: CSARRTSGPAYNEQFF. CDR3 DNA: TGCAGTGCTAGAAGGACTAGCGGGCCGGCCTACAATGAGCAGTTCTTC.

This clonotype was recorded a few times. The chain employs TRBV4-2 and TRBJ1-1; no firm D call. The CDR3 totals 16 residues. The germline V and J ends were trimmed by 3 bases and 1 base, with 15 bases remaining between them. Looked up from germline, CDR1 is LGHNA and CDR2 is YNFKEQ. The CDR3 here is CASSQGPAGSNTEAFF. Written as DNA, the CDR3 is TGTGCCAGCAGCCAGGGCCCCGCCGGCTCGAACACTGAAGCTTTCTTT.

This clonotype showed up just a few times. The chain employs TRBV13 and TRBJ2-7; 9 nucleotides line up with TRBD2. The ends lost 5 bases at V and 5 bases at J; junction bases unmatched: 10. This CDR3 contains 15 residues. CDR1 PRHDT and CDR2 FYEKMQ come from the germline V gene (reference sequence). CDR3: CASSPQASGIDEQYF. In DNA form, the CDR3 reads TGTGCCAGCAGCCCCCAGGCTAGCGGGATTGACGAGCAGTACTTC.

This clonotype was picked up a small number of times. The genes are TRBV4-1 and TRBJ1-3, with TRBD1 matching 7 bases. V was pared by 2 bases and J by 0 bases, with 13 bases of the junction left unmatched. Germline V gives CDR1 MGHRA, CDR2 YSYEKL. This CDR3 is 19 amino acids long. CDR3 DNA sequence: TGCGCCAGCAGCCAAACATCTCTCGGAGACAGGGACTCTGGAAACACCATATATTTT. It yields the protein CASSQTSLGDRDSGNTIYF.

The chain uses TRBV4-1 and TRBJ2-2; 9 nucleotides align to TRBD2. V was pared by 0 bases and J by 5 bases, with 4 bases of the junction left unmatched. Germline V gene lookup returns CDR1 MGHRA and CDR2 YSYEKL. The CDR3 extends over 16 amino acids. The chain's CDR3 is CASSQDSSGRTGELFF. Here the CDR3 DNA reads TGCGCCAGCAGCCAAGATTCCAGCGGGAGGACCGGGGAGCTGTTTTTT.

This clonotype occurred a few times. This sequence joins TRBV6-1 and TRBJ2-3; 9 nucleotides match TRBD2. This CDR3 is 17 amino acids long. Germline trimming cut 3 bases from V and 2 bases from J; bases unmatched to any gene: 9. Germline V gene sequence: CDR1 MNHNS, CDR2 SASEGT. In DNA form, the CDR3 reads TGTGCCAGCAGTGATATGATGACTAGCGGACTCACAGATACGCAGTATTTT. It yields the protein CASSDMMTSGLTDTQYF.

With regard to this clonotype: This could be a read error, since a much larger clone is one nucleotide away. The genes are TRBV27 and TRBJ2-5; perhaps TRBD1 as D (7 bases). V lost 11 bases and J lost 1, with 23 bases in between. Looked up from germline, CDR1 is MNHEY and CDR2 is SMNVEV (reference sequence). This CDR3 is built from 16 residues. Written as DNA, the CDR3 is TGTGCCTGCGGCGAGCAGGGGGAGGCACTCCAAGAGACCCAGTACTTC. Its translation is CACGEQGEALQETQYF.

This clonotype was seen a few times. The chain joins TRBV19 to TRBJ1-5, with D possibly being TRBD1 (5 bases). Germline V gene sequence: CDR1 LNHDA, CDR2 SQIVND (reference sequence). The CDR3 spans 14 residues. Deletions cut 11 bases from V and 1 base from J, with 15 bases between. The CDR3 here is CAGASGGSNQPQHF. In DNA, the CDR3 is TGTGCCGGTGCCTCGGGGGGGAGCAATCAGCCCCAGCATTTT.

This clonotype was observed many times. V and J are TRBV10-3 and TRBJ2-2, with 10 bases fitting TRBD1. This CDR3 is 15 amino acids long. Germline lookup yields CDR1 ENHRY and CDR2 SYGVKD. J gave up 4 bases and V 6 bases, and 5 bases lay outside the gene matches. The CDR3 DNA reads TGTGCCATCAGATCCGGGACAGGGGCCACCGGGGAGCTGTTTTTT. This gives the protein CAIRSGTGATGELFF.

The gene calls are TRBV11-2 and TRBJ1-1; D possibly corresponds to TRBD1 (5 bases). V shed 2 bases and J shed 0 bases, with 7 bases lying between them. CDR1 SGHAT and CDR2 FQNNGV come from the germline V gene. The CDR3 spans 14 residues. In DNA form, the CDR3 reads TGTGCCAGCAGCTTACAGGGCGTGAACACTGAAGCTTTCTTT. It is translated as CASSLQGVNTEAFF.

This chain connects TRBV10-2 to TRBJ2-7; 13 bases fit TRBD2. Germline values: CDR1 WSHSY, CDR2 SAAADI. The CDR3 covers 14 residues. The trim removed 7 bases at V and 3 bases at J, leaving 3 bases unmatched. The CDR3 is CASNRLAGGYEQYF. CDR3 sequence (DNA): TGCGCCAGCAATCGACTAGCGGGAGGCTACGAGCAGTACTTC.

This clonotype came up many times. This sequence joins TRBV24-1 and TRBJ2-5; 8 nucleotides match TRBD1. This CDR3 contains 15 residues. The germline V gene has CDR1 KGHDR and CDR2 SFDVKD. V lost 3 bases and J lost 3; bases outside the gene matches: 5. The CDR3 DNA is TGTGCCACCAGTGATGCGACAGGGGTGAAAGAGACCCAGTACTTC. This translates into CATSDATGVKETQYF.

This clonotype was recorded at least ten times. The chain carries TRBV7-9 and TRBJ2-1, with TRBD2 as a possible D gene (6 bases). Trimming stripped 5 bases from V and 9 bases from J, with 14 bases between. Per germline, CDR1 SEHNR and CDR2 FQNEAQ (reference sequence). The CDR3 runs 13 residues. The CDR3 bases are TGTGCCAGCAGCCCCGGGACGCGGGGTGAGCAGTTCTTC. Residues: CASSPGTRGEQFF.

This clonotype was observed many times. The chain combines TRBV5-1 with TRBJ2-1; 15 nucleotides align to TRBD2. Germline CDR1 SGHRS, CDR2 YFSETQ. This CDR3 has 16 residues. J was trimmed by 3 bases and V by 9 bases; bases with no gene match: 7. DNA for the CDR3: TGCGCCACCCGGACTAGCGGGAGGGATAACTACAATGAGCAGTTCTTC. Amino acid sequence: CATRTSGRDNYNEQFF.